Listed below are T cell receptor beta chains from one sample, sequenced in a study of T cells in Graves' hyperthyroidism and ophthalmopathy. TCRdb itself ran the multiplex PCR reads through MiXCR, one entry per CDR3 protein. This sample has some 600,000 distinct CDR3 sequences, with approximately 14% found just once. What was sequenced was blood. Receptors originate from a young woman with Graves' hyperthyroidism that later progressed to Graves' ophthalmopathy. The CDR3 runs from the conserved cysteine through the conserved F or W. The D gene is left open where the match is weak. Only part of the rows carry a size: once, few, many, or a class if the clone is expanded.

CDR3 DNA: TGTGCCAGCATCAACGGGGGGGGGGGCAAAAACATTCAGTACTTC
CDR3 protein: CASINGGGGKNIQYF
clone size: few
V gene: TRBV6-1
D gene: TRBD2
J gene: TRBJ2-4
CDR3 length: 15

CDR3 DNA: TGTGCCAGCAGCCTTCGAGCCCCAGATACGCAGTATTTT
CDR3 protein: CASSLRAPDTQYF
clone size: -
V gene: TRBV14
D gene: -
J gene: TRBJ2-3
CDR3 length: 13

CDR3 DNA: TGCAGTGCTAGAGAATACCAAGAGACCCAGTACTTC
CDR3 protein: CSAREYQETQYF
clone size: -
V gene: TRBV20-1
D gene: -
J gene: TRBJ2-5
CDR3 length: 12

CDR3 DNA: TGTGCCAGCAGAAGACTAGTGGATGAGCAGTTCTTC
CDR3 protein: CASRRLVDEQFF
clone size: -
V gene: TRBV7-9
D gene: -
J gene: TRBJ2-1
CDR3 length: 12

CDR3 DNA: TGTGCCATCACCCCGGGACTAGCGTATGAGCAGTTCTTC
CDR3 protein: CAITPGLAYEQFF
clone size: -
V gene: TRBV10-3
D gene: TRBD2
J gene: TRBJ2-1
CDR3 length: 13

CDR3 DNA: TGTGCCAGCAGTTTAAGTGTGTCTGAAGCTTTCTTT
CDR3 protein: CASSLSVSEAFF
clone size: many
V gene: TRBV28
D gene: -
J gene: TRBJ1-1
CDR3 length: 12

CDR3 DNA: TGTGCCAGCAGCCGGGACGGCCAAGAGACCCAGTACTTC
CDR3 protein: CASSRDGQETQYF
clone size: many
V gene: TRBV7-9
D gene: -
J gene: TRBJ2-5
CDR3 length: 13

CDR3 DNA: TGCGCCAGCAGCTTGGAGGAGACCTACGAGCAGTACTTC
CDR3 protein: CASSLEETYEQYF
clone size: -
V gene: TRBV5-1
D gene: -
J gene: TRBJ2-7
CDR3 length: 13

CDR3 DNA: TGCAGCGTTGAGGGACAGGGTGGGTTCGAGACCCAGTACTTC
CDR3 protein: CSVEGQGGFETQYF
clone size: many
V gene: TRBV29-1
D gene: TRBD1
J gene: TRBJ2-5
CDR3 length: 14

CDR3 DNA: TGTGCCAGCAGGTCCACAGGGGCCACCGGGGAGCTGTTTTTT
CDR3 protein: CASRSTGATGELFF
clone size: -
V gene: TRBV6-1
D gene: TRBD1
J gene: TRBJ2-2
CDR3 length: 14

CDR3 DNA: TGTGCCAGCAGTTTATGGCCGGGACAGGGGTCTACTTTCTTT
CDR3 protein: CASSLWPGQGSTFF
clone size: -
V gene: TRBV27
D gene: TRBD1
J gene: TRBJ1-1
CDR3 length: 14

CDR3 DNA: TGTGCCTGGAGTGTTCAGGACGTAGCCTACGAGCAGTACTTC
CDR3 protein: CAWSVQDVAYEQYF
clone size: many
V gene: TRBV30
D gene: -
J gene: TRBJ2-7
CDR3 length: 14

CDR3 DNA: TGCGCCAGCAGCCCGGCCACCACTAGCGGTCAGACATCCTACGAGCAGTACTTC
CDR3 protein: CASSPATTSGQTSYEQYF
clone size: few
V gene: TRBV5-1
D gene: TRBD2
J gene: TRBJ2-7
CDR3 length: 18

CDR3 DNA: TGTGCCAGCAGTTTTTCGGGGATCGACAAAAACATTCAGTACTTC
CDR3 protein: CASSFSGIDKNIQYF
clone size: -
V gene: TRBV12-3/TRBV12-4
D gene: -
J gene: TRBJ2-4
CDR3 length: 15

CDR3 DNA: TGTGCCAGCAGCCTCCCCGCCCTAGCGGGAGGGCCTCGAGAGTACAATGAGCAGTTCTTC
CDR3 protein: CASSLPALAGGPREYNEQFF
clone size: many
V gene: TRBV3-1
D gene: TRBD2
J gene: TRBJ2-1
CDR3 length: 20

CDR3 DNA: TGTGCCAGCGGCGCTAGTAAGAACGGGGAGCTGTTTTTT
CDR3 protein: CASGASKNGELFF
clone size: -
V gene: TRBV7-3
D gene: -
J gene: TRBJ2-2
CDR3 length: 13

CDR3 DNA: TGTGCCACCAGCATGGGGCGGTCTAGCACAGATACGCAGTATTTT
CDR3 protein: CATSMGRSSTDTQYF
clone size: -
V gene: TRBV15
D gene: -
J gene: TRBJ2-3
CDR3 length: 15

CDR3 DNA: TGTGCCAGCAGTTACGATGGGGGGTCCTCCTACGAGCAGTACTTC
CDR3 protein: CASSYDGGSSYEQYF
clone size: many
V gene: TRBV6-2/TRBV6-3
D gene: -
J gene: TRBJ2-7
CDR3 length: 15

CDR3 DNA: TGCAGTGCTAGAGATCCAGTGGGAAACACCATATATTTT
CDR3 protein: CSARDPVGNTIYF
clone size: many
V gene: TRBV20-1
D gene: -
J gene: TRBJ1-3
CDR3 length: 13

CDR3 DNA: TGTGCCAGCAGTGAATTTTTACCCCCGACCGGGGAGCTGTTTTTT
CDR3 protein: CASSEFLPPTGELFF
clone size: -
V gene: TRBV6-1
D gene: -
J gene: TRBJ2-2
CDR3 length: 15

CDR3 DNA: TGTGCCAGCAGCCAATTTCGGAAGGGTCCAGGCTACGAGCAGTACTTC
CDR3 protein: CASSQFRKGPGYEQYF
clone size: many
V gene: TRBV16
D gene: -
J gene: TRBJ2-7
CDR3 length: 16

CDR3 DNA: TGCAGCGTTTGGGACCGGGACAGCCGAAACACCATATATTTT
CDR3 protein: CSVWDRDSRNTIYF
clone size: many
V gene: TRBV29-1
D gene: TRBD1
J gene: TRBJ1-3
CDR3 length: 14

CDR3 DNA: TGTGCCACCAGCAGAGGGCTAGCGGAGGACACCGGGGAGCTGTTTTTT
CDR3 protein: CATSRGLAEDTGELFF
clone size: -
V gene: TRBV15
D gene: TRBD2
J gene: TRBJ2-2
CDR3 length: 16

CDR3 DNA: TGTGCCTGGAGTACTCCACAGGGGGAAGGCCCCCTCCACTTT
CDR3 protein: CAWSTPQGEGPLHF
clone size: many
V gene: TRBV30
D gene: TRBD1
J gene: TRBJ1-6
CDR3 length: 14

CDR3 DNA: TGTGCCAGCAGTGAAGGGCTAGCGGGAAGCAATGAGCAGTTCTTC
CDR3 protein: CASSEGLAGSNEQFF
clone size: many
V gene: TRBV2
D gene: TRBD2
J gene: TRBJ2-1
CDR3 length: 15

CDR3 DNA: TGTGCCAGCAGCTTAGTTCTGACAGGTTCCTACAATGAGCAGTTCTTC
CDR3 protein: CASSLVLTGSYNEQFF
clone size: many
V gene: TRBV11-3
D gene: -
J gene: TRBJ2-1
CDR3 length: 16

CDR3 DNA: TGTGCCAGCAGCTTACAGGGAGACTCTGGCTACACCTTC
CDR3 protein: CASSLQGDSGYTF
clone size: -
V gene: TRBV7-3
D gene: -
J gene: TRBJ1-2
CDR3 length: 13

CDR3 DNA: TGTGCCAGCAGTTCTACAGGGGCGCCGGAGCAGTACTTC
CDR3 protein: CASSSTGAPEQYF
clone size: once
V gene: TRBV11-2
D gene: TRBD1
J gene: TRBJ2-7
CDR3 length: 13

CDR3 DNA: TGTGCCAGCAGTTCCCCCGAAGGGCGGCCCTACTATGGCTACACCTTC
CDR3 protein: CASSSPEGRPYYGYTF
clone size: many
V gene: TRBV7-2
D gene: -
J gene: TRBJ1-2
CDR3 length: 16

CDR3 DNA: TGTGCCAGCAGCTTGGGGGAGGTAGGTGACAATGAGCAGTTCTTC
CDR3 protein: CASSLGEVGDNEQFF
clone size: many
V gene: TRBV7-8
D gene: -
J gene: TRBJ2-1
CDR3 length: 15

CDR3 DNA: TGTGCCAGCCGCTCCGGGACAGGGGGCGGGTGGCAGCCCCAGCATTTT
CDR3 protein: CASRSGTGGGWQPQHF
clone size: once
V gene: TRBV28
D gene: TRBD1
J gene: TRBJ1-5
CDR3 length: 16

CDR3 DNA: TGTGCCAGCAGCCGAAGCGGGAGGGACTACACCGGGGAGCTGTTTTTT
CDR3 protein: CASSRSGRDYTGELFF
clone size: many
V gene: TRBV7-9
D gene: TRBD2
J gene: TRBJ2-2
CDR3 length: 16

CDR3 DNA: TGTGCCAGTAACCGGGAGAGGGACACCGGGGAGCTGTTTTTT
CDR3 protein: CASNRERDTGELFF
clone size: many
V gene: TRBV19
D gene: -
J gene: TRBJ2-2
CDR3 length: 14

CDR3 DNA: TGTGCCAGCAGTTCTGATAATTCACGTCCCAATGAGCAGTTCTTC
CDR3 protein: CASSSDNSRPNEQFF
clone size: many
V gene: TRBV28
D gene: -
J gene: TRBJ2-1
CDR3 length: 15

CDR3 DNA: TGCAGCGGCGAGCGGGAGGGCACAGATACGCAGTATTTT
CDR3 protein: CSGEREGTDTQYF
clone size: many
V gene: TRBV29-1
D gene: TRBD2
J gene: TRBJ2-3
CDR3 length: 13

CDR3 DNA: TGTGCCAGCAGTGACCCGACAGGGGGCTCCGGAAACACCATATATTTT
CDR3 protein: CASSDPTGGSGNTIYF
clone size: many
V gene: TRBV6-2/TRBV6-3
D gene: TRBD1
J gene: TRBJ1-3
CDR3 length: 16

CDR3 DNA: TGCAGTGCTAGCCTGGGCCGCACAGATACGCAGTATTTT
CDR3 protein: CSASLGRTDTQYF
clone size: -
V gene: TRBV20-1
D gene: -
J gene: TRBJ2-3
CDR3 length: 13

CDR3 DNA: TGTGCCAGCAGGCGAGACAGGGGGCTCTATGGCTACACCTTC
CDR3 protein: CASRRDRGLYGYTF
clone size: once
V gene: TRBV28
D gene: TRBD1
J gene: TRBJ1-2
CDR3 length: 14

CDR3 DNA: TGTGCCAGTTCGGGGGCGGACACTGAAGCTTTCTTT
CDR3 protein: CASSGADTEAFF
clone size: many
V gene: TRBV7-9
D gene: -
J gene: TRBJ1-1
CDR3 length: 12

CDR3 DNA: TGTGCCAGCTCGCCTTTCTGGGACAGACAAGAGACCCAGTACTTC
CDR3 protein: CASSPFWDRQETQYF
clone size: -
V gene: TRBV18
D gene: TRBD1
J gene: TRBJ2-5
CDR3 length: 15

CDR3 DNA: TGCAGTGCTAGAAGGTCGGCCTCCCTAGGCAATGAGCAGTTCTTC
CDR3 protein: CSARRSASLGNEQFF
clone size: many
V gene: TRBV20-1
D gene: -
J gene: TRBJ2-1
CDR3 length: 15

CDR3 DNA: TGTGCCAGTAGTGGGGGGGCGAAAGAGACCCAGTACTTC
CDR3 protein: CASSGGAKETQYF
clone size: -
V gene: TRBV19
D gene: -
J gene: TRBJ2-5
CDR3 length: 13

CDR3 DNA: TGTGCCAGCAGCTTAGAGGCGCACACTGGGGATCAGCCCCAGCATTTT
CDR3 protein: CASSLEAHTGDQPQHF
clone size: many
V gene: TRBV7-2
D gene: -
J gene: TRBJ1-5
CDR3 length: 16

CDR3 DNA: TGCGCCAGCAGCCAATTGTCCGGGGATCCCAGCTACACCGGGGAGCTGTTTTTT
CDR3 protein: CASSQLSGDPSYTGELFF
clone size: -
V gene: TRBV4-1
D gene: -
J gene: TRBJ2-2
CDR3 length: 18

CDR3 DNA: TGTGCCAGCAGCGAAGTGGGGAGGATAAATGAGCAGTTCTTC
CDR3 protein: CASSEVGRINEQFF
clone size: -
V gene: TRBV27
D gene: -
J gene: TRBJ2-1
CDR3 length: 14

CDR3 DNA: TGTGCCAGCAGCCCCGGGACAGAAAATTCACCCCTCCACTTT
CDR3 protein: CASSPGTENSPLHF
clone size: many
V gene: TRBV12-3/TRBV12-4
D gene: TRBD1
J gene: TRBJ1-6
CDR3 length: 14

CDR3 DNA: TGTGCCAGCAAAGAGGGGTTGAGAGGGGATACGCAGTATTTT
CDR3 protein: CASKEGLRGDTQYF
clone size: few
V gene: TRBV25-1
D gene: -
J gene: TRBJ2-3
CDR3 length: 14

CDR3 DNA: TGTGCCAGCAGCCAAGATTGGGCGCGGGAGGTGGCAGATACGCAGTATTTT
CDR3 protein: CASSQDWAREVADTQYF
clone size: -
V gene: TRBV3-1
D gene: TRBD2
J gene: TRBJ2-3
CDR3 length: 17

CDR3 DNA: TGCAGCGCCCTATACACCGGGGAGCTGTTTTTT
CDR3 protein: CSALYTGELFF
clone size: -
V gene: TRBV29-1
D gene: -
J gene: TRBJ2-2
CDR3 length: 11

CDR3 DNA: TGCGCCAGCAGCTTGGGACAGGGGGCCTCCTACGAGCAGTACTTC
CDR3 protein: CASSLGQGASYEQYF
clone size: many
V gene: TRBV5-1
D gene: TRBD1
J gene: TRBJ2-7
CDR3 length: 15

CDR3 DNA: TGTGCCAGCAGCTTGATAACCTATGGCTACACCTTC
CDR3 protein: CASSLITYGYTF
clone size: -
V gene: TRBV7-8
D gene: -
J gene: TRBJ1-2
CDR3 length: 12

CDR3 DNA: TGTGCCAGCAGACCCGTCCGGGGGTTAAGTCAGCCCCAGCATTTT
CDR3 protein: CASRPVRGLSQPQHF
clone size: many
V gene: TRBV27
D gene: -
J gene: TRBJ1-5
CDR3 length: 15